Below, 11 T cell receptor beta chains from the same sample are listed, as sequenced in a study of cytomegalovirus exposure and HLA in healthy donors. Use of 60 Vbeta and 13 Jbeta primers characterized the PCR. Libraries were prepared by immunoSEQ multiplex PCR; TCRdb keeps only in-frame clonotypes and omits some of them. The profile shows about 99,000 clones, around 73% of them singletons. Sequencing input: PBMCs. These receptors all come from a man aged 40-49 years in good health and CMV-seronegative.

V is TRBV7-6 and J is TRBJ2-3; 9 nucleotides align to TRBD1. Germline trimming cut 1 base from V and 4 bases from J; bases unmatched to any gene: 12. The CDR3 spans 18 residues. Germline V gene data show CDR1 as SGHVS and CDR2 as FNYEAQ. CDR3 sequence (DNA): TGTGCCAGCAGCTTAGTGGGTCGGGACAGGGTATTACCAGATACGCAGTATTTT. Its protein product is CASSLVGRDRVLPDTQYF.

The rearrangement joins TRBV6-1 to TRBJ1-1, with 10 bases that match TRBD1. CDR1 is MNHNS and CDR2 is SASEGT in the germline V gene. The CDR3 loop spans 17 amino acids. The ends lost 3 bases at V and 2 bases at J; junction bases unmatched: 9. The CDR3 here is CASSDIGTGVENTEAFF. The CDR3 DNA reads as TGTGCCAGCAGTGACATCGGGACAGGGGTCGAAAACACTGAAGCTTTCTTT.

This clone has only one observation. As DNA, the CDR3 is TGTGCCAGCAGCCAAGAGACTAGCGGTTCCTACGAGCAGTACTTC. This translates into CASSQETSGSYEQYF. The chain uses TRBV4-2 and TRBJ2-7, with 9 bases fitting TRBD2. CDR1 is LGHNA, CDR2 YNFKEQ, per germline. V was clipped by 0 bases and J by 1 base; unmatched bases: 1. This CDR3 contains 15 residues.

This chain connects TRBV28 to TRBJ1-2, with D perhaps TRBD1 (5 bases). The V end lost 5 bases, the J end lost 0 bases, and 16 bases lay between the germline ends. Germline loops: CDR1 MDHEN, CDR2 SYDVKM. This CDR3 region has 16 residues. CDR3 loop: CASSQIGHLTNYGYTF. The CDR3 coding sequence is TGTGCCAGCAGTCAGATCGGACACCTCACTAACTATGGCTACACCTTC.

In this sample, this clone turned up once. The chain couples TRBV30 to TRBJ1-1; a weak D match, TRBD1 (5 bases). The CDR3 is 14 amino acids. Between the trimmed V and J ends, which lost 1 base and 5 bases, there was a span of 14 bases. The germline V gene encodes CDR1 GTSNPN and CDR2 SVGIG (reference sequence). The DNA of the CDR3 is TGTGCCTGGAGTGCCTTCGGGGGAAGGACTGAAGCTTTCTTT. It specifies CAWSAFGGRTEAFF.

V usage is TRBV5-1 and J usage is TRBJ1-2; 12 nucleotides align to TRBD1. Losses at the gene ends were 5 bases for V and 5 bases for J; bases not matched to a gene: 7. This CDR3 spans 15 amino acids. Germline CDR1 SGHRS, CDR2 YFSETQ. This chain's CDR3 is CASREGGQGAYGYTF. The CDR3 nucleotides are TGCGCCAGCAGGGAAGGGGGACAGGGGGCGTATGGCTACACCTTC.

This clone has a single count. The chain combines TRBV25-1 with TRBJ1-2, with TRBD1 identical over 10 bases. J was trimmed by 8 bases and V by 5 bases; bases with no gene match: 8. The CDR3 extends over 14 amino acids. Germline V gives CDR1 MGHDK, CDR2 SYGVNS. CDR3 region: CASSRTGGLGGYTF. CDR3 in DNA: TGTGCCAGCAGTAGGACAGGGGGACTCGGAGGCTACACCTTC.

The CDR3 region is CASSRGTGYTDTQYF. CDR3 sequence (DNA): TGTGCCAGCAGCAGAGGGACAGGGTACACAGATACGCAGTATTTT. This sequence joins TRBV7-9 and TRBJ2-3, with 9 bases fitting TRBD1. The CDR3 is 15 residues long. Losses at the gene ends were 5 bases for V and 2 bases for J; bases not matched to a gene: 5. Germline V lookup: CDR1 SEHNR, CDR2 FQNEAQ (reference sequence).

This clone was observed a handful of times. This chain connects TRBV15 to TRBJ1-4, with D hard to call. The CDR3 sequence is 15 residues long. Per germline, CDR1 LNHNV and CDR2 YYDKDF (reference sequence). V was trimmed by 1 base and J by 5 bases, leaving 11 bases between them. CDR3 in amino acids: CATSRAPSGNEKLFF. The CDR3 bases are TGTGCCACCAGCAGAGCCCCATCGGGGAATGAAAAACTGTTTTTT.

The V call is TRBV6-6, the J call TRBJ1-5; no definite D call. The CDR3 length is 15 residues. Trimming cost V 6 bases and J 4 bases, with 16 bases left between them. The V gene's germline CDR1 is MNHNY and CDR2 SVGAGI (reference sequence). In DNA form, the CDR3 reads TGTGCCAGCAGCCGGCCCGGAGAGGAGAATCAGCCCCAGCATTTT. Protein product: CASSRPGEENQPQHF.

The chain employs TRBV9 and TRBJ2-2, with a tentative D call TRBD1 (6 bases). Germline CDR1 reads SGDLS; CDR2 reads YYNGEE. This CDR3 contains 14 residues. V lost 0 bases, J lost 6 bases, and 9 bases lay in between. CDR3 in amino acids: CASSVGGGSGELFF. CDR3 DNA sequence: TGTGCCAGCAGCGTAGGTGGGGGCTCCGGGGAGCTGTTTTTT.